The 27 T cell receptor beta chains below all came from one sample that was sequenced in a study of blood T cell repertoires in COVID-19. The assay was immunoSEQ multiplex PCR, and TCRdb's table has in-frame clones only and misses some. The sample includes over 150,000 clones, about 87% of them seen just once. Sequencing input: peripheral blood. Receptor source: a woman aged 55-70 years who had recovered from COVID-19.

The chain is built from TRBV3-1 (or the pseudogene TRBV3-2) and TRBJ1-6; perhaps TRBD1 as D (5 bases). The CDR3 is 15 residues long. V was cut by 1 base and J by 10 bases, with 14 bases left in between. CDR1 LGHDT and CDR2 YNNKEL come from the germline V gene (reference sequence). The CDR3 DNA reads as TGTGCCAGCAGCCAAGGTGGAGGGACTGGATCACCCCTCCACTTT. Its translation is CASSQGGGTGSPLHF.

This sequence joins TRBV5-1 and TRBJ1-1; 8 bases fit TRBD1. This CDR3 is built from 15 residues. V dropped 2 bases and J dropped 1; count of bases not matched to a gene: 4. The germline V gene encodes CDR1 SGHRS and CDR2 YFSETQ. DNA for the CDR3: TGCGCCAGCAGCTTCCAGGGGGCAGGGAACACTGAAGCTTTCTTT. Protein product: CASSFQGAGNTEAFF. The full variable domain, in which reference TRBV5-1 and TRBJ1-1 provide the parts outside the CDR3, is KAGVTQTPRYLIKTRGQQVTLSCSPISGHRSVSWYQQTPGQGLQFLFEYFSETQRNKGNFPGRFSGRQFSNSRSEMNVSTLELGDSALYLCASSFQGAGNTEAFFGQGTRLTVV.

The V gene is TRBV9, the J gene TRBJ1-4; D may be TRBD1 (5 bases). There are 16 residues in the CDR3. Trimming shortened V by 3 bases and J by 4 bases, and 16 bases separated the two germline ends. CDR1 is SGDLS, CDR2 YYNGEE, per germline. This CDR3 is CASSAPGVIDNEKLFF. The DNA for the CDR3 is TGTGCCAGCAGCGCACCGGGGGTGATAGATAATGAAAAACTGTTTTTT.

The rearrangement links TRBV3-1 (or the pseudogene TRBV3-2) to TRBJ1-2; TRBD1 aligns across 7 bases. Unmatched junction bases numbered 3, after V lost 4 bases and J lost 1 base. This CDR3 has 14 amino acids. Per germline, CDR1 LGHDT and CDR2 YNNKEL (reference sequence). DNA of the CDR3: TGTGCCAGCAGCCCGCAGGGGGGTAACTATGGCTACACCTTC. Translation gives CASSPQGGNYGYTF.

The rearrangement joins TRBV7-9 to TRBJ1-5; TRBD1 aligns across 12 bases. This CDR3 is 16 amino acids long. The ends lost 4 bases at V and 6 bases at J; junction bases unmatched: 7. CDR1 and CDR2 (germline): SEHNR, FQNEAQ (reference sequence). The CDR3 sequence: CASSSGQGAVGQPQHF. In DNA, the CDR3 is TGTGCCAGCAGCTCGGGACAGGGGGCGGTTGGTCAGCCCCAGCATTTT.

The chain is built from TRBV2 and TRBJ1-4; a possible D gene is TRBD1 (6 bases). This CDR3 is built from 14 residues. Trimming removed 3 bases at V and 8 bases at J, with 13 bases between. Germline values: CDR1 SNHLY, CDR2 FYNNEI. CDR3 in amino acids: CASSDPQGREKLFF. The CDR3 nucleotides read TGTGCCAGCAGTGATCCCCAGGGGCGGGAAAAACTGTTTTTT.

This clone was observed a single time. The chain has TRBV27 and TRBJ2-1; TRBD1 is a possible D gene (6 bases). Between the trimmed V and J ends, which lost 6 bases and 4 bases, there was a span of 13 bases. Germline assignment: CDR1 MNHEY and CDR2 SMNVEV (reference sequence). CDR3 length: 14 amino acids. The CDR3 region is CASRRGYQYNEQFF. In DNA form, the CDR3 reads TGTGCCAGCAGGAGGGGGTACCAGTACAATGAGCAGTTCTTC.

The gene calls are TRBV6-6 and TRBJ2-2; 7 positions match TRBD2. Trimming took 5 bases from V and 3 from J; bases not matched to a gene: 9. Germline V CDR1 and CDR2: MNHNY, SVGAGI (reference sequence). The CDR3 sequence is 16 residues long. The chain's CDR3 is CASSPPSGPYTGELFF. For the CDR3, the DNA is TGTGCCAGCAGTCCACCTAGCGGCCCTTACACCGGGGAGCTGTTTTTT.

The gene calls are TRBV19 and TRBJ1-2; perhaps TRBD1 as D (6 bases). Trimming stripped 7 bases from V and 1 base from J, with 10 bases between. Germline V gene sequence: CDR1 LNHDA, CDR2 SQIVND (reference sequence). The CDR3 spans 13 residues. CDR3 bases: TGTGCCAGTACGGGCAGGGGTAACTATGGCTACACCTTC. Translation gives CASTGRGNYGYTF.

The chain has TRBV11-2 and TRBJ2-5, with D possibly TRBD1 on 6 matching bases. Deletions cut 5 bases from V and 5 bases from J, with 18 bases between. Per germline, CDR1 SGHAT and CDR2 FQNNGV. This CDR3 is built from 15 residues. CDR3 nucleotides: TGTGCCAGCAGCCAAAGCGTGGGGGCCATTGAGACCCAGTACTTC. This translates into CASSQSVGAIETQYF.

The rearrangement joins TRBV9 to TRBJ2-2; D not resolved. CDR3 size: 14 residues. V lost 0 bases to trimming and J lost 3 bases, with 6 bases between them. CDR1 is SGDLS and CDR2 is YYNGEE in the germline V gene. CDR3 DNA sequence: TGTGCCAGCAGCGTAGATTCCTACACCGGGGAGCTGTTTTTT. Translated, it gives CASSVDSYTGELFF. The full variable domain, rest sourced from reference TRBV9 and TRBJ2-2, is DSGVTQTPKHLITATGQRVTLRCSPRSGDLSVYWYQQSLDQGLQFLIQYYNGEERAKGNILERFSAQQFPDLHSELNLSSLELGDSALYFCASSVDSYTGELFFGEGSRLTVL.

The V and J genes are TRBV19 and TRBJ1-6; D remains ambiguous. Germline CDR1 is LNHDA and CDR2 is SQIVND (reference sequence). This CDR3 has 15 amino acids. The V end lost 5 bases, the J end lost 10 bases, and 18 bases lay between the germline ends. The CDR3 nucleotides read TGTGCCAGTAGTCCCCCCGGTGCAACCGAATCACCCCTCCACTTT. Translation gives CASSPPGATESPLHF. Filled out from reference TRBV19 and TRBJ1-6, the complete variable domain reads DGGITQSPKYLFRKEGQNVTLSCEQNLNHDAMYWYRQDPGQGLRLIYYSQIVNDFQKGDIAEGYSVSREKKESFPLTVTSAQKNPTAFYLCASSPPGATESPLHFGNGTRLTVT.

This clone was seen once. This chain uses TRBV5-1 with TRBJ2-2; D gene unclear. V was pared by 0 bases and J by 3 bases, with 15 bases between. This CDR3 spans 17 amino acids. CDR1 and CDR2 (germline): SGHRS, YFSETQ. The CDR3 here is CASSLARSEADTGELFF. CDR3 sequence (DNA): TGCGCCAGCAGCTTGGCCCGCTCAGAGGCGGACACCGGGGAGCTGTTTTTT. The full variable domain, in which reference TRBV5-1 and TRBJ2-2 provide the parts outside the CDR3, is KAGVTQTPRYLIKTRGQQVTLSCSPISGHRSVSWYQQTPGQGLQFLFEYFSETQRNKGNFPGRFSGRQFSNSRSEMNVSTLELGDSALYLCASSLARSEADTGELFFGEGSRLTVL.

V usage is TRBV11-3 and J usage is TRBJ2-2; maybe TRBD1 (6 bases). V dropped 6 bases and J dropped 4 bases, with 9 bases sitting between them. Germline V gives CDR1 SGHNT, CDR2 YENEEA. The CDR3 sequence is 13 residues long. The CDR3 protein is CASRLRGTGELFF. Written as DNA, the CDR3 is TGTGCCAGCAGACTCAGGGGCACCGGGGAGCTGTTTTTT.

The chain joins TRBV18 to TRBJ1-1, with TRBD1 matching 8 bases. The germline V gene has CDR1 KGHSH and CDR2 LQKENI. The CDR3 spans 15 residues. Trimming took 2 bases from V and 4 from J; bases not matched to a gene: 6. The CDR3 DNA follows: TGTGCCAGCTCACCAGTCAGGGGGCTGCCCACTGAAGCTTTCTTT. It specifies CASSPVRGLPTEAFF.

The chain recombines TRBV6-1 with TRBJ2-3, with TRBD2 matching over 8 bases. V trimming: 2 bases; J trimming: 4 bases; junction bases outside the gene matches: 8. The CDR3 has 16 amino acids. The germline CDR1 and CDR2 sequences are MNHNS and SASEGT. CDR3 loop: CASSEFLAGAPDTQYF. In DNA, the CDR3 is TGTGCCAGCAGTGAATTCCTAGCGGGCGCCCCAGATACGCAGTATTTT.

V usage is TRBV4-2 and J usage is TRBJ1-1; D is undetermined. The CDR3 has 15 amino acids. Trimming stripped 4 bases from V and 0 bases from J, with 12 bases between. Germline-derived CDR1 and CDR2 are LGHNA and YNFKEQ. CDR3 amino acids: CASSPDRLMNTEAFF. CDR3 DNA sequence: TGTGCCAGCAGCCCCGACCGACTCATGAACACTGAAGCTTTCTTT.

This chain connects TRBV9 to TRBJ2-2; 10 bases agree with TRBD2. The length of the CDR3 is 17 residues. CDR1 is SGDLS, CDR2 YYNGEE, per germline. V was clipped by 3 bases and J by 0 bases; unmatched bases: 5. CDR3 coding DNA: TGTGCCAGCAGCGATCCAGCGGGGGGGTCGAACACCGGGGAGCTGTTTTTT. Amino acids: CASSDPAGGSNTGELFF.

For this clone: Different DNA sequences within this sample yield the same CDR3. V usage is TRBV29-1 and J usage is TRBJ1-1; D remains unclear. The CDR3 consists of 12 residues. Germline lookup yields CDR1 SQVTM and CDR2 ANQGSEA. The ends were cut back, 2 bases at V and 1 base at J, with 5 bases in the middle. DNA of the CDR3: TGCAGCGTTGAACTGCGGAACACTGAAGCTTTCTTT. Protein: CSVELRNTEAFF.

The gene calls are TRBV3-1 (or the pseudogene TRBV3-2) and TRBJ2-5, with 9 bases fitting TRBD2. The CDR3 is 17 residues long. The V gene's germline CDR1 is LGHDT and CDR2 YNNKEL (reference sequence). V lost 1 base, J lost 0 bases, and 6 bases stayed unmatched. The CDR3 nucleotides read TGTGCCAGCAGCCAAGGTTTAGCGGGGGACTACCAAGAGACCCAGTACTTC. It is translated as CASSQGLAGDYQETQYF.

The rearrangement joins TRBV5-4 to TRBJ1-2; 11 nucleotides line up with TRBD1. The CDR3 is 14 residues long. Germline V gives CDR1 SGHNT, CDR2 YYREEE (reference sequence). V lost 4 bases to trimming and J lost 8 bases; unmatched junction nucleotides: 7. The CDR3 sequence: CASSRTGGGWGYTF. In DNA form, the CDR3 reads TGTGCCAGCAGCCGGACAGGGGGCGGCTGGGGCTACACCTTC.

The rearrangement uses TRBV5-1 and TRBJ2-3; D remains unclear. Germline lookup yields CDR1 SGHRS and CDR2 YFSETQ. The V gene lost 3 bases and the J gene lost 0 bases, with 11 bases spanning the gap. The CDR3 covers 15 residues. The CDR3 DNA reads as TGCGCCAGCAGCTCAAACAGAGTTAGCACAGATACGCAGTATTTT. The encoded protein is CASSSNRVSTDTQYF.

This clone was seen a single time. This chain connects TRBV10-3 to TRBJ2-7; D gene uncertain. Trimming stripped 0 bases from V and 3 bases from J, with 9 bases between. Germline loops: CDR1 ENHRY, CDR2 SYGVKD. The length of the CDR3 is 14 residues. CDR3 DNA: TGTGCCATCAGTGAGTCGACCCGCGGCTACGAGCAGTACTTC. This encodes CAISESTRGYEQYF.

The CDR3 is CSAQGGEKLFF. The CDR3 region has the DNA TGCAGTGCACAGGGGGGCGAAAAACTGTTTTTT. The chain joins TRBV20-1 to TRBJ1-4, with 8 bases fitting TRBD1. The trim removed 6 bases at V and 8 bases at J, leaving 2 bases unmatched. The V gene's germline CDR1 is DFQATT and CDR2 SNEGSKA (reference sequence). The CDR3 has 11 residues.

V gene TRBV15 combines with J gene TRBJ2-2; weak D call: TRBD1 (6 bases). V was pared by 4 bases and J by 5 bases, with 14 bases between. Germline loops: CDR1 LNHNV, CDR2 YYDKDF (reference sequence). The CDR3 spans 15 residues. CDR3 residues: CATSTIRTATGELFF. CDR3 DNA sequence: TGTGCCACCAGCACCATCAGGACAGCAACCGGGGAGCTGTTTTTT.

The CDR3: CATSREASGGGTQYF. As DNA, the CDR3 is TGTGCCACCAGCAGAGAAGCTAGCGGGGGCGGGACCCAGTACTTC. The chain carries TRBV15 and TRBJ2-5, with 10 bases that match TRBD2. The CDR3 is 15 amino acids. Germline CDR1 and CDR2: LNHNV and YYDKDF (reference sequence). With V trimmed by 0 bases and J by 7 bases, 5 bases remained unmatched. Full variable domain (missing parts from reference TRBV15 and TRBJ2-5): DAMVIQNPRYQVTQFGKPVTLSCSQTLNHNVMYWYQQKSSQAPKLLFHYYDKDFNNEADTPDNFQSRRPNTSFCFLDIRSPGLGDTAMYLCATSREASGGGTQYFGPGTRLLVL.

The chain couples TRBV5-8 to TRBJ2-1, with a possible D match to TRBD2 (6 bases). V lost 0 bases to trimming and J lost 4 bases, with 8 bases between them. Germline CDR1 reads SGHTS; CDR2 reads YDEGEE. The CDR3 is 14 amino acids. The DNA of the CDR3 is TGTGCCAGCAGCTTGGAACGGGGGTACAATGAGCAGTTCTTC. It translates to CASSLERGYNEQFF.